One T cell receptor (beta chain) is described in this entry. This entry is derived from a study of blood T cell repertoires in COVID-19. Study as a whole: T cells, B-cell-depleted T cells, or PBMCs provided the cDNA or gDNA that served as material.

Profiled with immunoSEQ multiplex PCR; TCRdb holds only in-frame clones, not every one. The sample holds 98,000 or so clones, over 70% seen once. Between the trimmed V and J ends, which lost 6 bases and 2 bases, there was a span of 8 bases. Looked up from germline, CDR1 is LGHNT and CDR2 is FRNRAP. The CDR3 runs to 12 residues. The genes are TRBV12-5 and TRBJ2-7; unclear D gene. Sample: peripheral blood. The source of this sequence is a man between 45 and 60 years old with acute or convalescent COVID-19. CDR3 DNA: TGTGCTAGTGGACAGATACCCTACGAGCAGTACTTC. It encodes CASGQIPYEQYF.